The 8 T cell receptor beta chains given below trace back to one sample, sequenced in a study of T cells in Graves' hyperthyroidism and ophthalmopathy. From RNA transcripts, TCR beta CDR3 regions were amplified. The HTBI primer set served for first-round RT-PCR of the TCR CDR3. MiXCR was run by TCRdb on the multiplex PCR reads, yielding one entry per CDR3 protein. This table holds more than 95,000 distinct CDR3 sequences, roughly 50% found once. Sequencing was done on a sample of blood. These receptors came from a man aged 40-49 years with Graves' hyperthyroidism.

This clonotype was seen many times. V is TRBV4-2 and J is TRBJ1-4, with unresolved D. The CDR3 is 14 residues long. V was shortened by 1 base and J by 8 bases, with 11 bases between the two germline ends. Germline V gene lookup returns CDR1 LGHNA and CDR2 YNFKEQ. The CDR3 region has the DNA TGTGCCAGCAGCCAAGGCGGGATTGGGGAAAAACTGTTTTTT. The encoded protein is CASSQGGIGEKLFF.

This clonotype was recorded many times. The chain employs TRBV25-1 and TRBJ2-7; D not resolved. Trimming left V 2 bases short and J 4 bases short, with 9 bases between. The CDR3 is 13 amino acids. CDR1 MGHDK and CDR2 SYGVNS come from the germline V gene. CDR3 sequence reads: CASSEAQVYEQYF. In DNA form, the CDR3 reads TGTGCCAGCAGTGAAGCCCAGGTGTACGAGCAGTACTTC.

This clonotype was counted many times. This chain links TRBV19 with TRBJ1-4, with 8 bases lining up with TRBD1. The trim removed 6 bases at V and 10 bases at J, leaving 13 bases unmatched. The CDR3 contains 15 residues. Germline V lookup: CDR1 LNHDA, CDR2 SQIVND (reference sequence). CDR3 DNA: TGTGCCAGTAGCCTAACCCCAGGACAGGGAGGAAAACTGTTTTTT. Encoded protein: CASSLTPGQGGKLFF. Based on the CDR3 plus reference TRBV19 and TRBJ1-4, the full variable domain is DGGITQSPKYLFRKEGQNVTLSCEQNLNHDAMYWYRQDPGQGLRLIYYSQIVNDFQKGDIAEGYSVSREKKESFPLTVTSAQKNPTAFYLCASSLTPGQGGKLFFGSGTQLSVL.

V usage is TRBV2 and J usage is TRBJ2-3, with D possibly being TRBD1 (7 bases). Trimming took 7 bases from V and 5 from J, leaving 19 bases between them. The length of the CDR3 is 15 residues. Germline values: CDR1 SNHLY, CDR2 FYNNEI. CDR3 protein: CASTYGQAGRDTQYF. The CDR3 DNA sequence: TGTGCCAGCACCTACGGACAGGCGGGGAGAGATACGCAGTATTTT.

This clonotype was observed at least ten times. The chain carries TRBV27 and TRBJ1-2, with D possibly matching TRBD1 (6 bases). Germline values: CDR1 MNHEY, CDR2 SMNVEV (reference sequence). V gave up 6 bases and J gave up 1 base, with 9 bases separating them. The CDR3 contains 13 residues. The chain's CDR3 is CASRGGGNYGYTF. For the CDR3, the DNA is TGTGCCAGCAGGGGAGGGGGTAACTATGGCTACACCTTC.

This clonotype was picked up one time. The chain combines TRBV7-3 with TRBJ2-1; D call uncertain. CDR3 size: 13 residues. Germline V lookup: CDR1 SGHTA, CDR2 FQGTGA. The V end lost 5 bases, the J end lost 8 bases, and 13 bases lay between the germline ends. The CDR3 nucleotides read TGTGCCAGCAGCATACCAGATTTGGATGAGCAGTTCTTC. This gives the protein CASSIPDLDEQFF.

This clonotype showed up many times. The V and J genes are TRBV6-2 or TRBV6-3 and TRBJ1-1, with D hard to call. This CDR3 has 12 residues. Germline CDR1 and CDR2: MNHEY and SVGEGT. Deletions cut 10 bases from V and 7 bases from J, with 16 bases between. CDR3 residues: CATSSRNREAFF. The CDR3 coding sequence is TGTGCCACCTCGTCCCGGAACCGTGAAGCTTTCTTT.

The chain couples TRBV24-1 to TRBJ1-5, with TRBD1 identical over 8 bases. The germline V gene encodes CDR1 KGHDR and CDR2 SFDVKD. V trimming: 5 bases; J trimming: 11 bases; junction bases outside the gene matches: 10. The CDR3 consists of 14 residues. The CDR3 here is CATSGQGAKETQHF. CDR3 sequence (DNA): TGTGCCACCAGTGGGCAGGGGGCGAAAGAGACCCAGCATTTT.